The next 18 T cell receptor beta chains were all read from a single sample in a study. TCRdb reanalysed the 5' RACE reads using MiXCR and keeps one entry per CDR3 protein. The sample holds 30,000 to 35,000 distinct CDR3 sequences, 25% to 30% seen once. Tregs were sorted as CD4+CD25+CD127-/low cells. Sequencing was performed on tumor-infiltrating Tregs sorted from the breast tumor. These receptors originate from a female donor with breast cancer.

This clonotype was counted a single time. A read error may explain this, as a much larger clone is one base away. The chain recombines TRBV5-1 with TRBJ1-2, with D possibly being TRBD1 (5 bases). The CDR3 is 15 amino acids. CDR1 and CDR2 from the germline V gene are SGHRS and YFSETQ. Between the trimmed V and J ends, which lost 1 base and 4 bases, there was a span of 14 bases. DNA of the CDR3: TGCGCCAGCAGCTTGATGGACTGGCAGGGCTATGGCTACACCTTC. Translation: CASSLMDWQGYGYTF.

This clonotype was seen at least ten times. The chain employs TRBV4-2 and TRBJ1-6; TRBD1 aligns across 8 bases. V trimming: 4 bases; J trimming: 13 bases; junction bases outside the gene matches: 9. The CDR3 has 14 residues. CDR1 and CDR2 from the germline V gene are LGHNA and YNFKEQ. The CDR3 loop is CASSLDRGGFPLHF. CDR3 bases: TGTGCCAGCAGCCTAGACAGGGGCGGGTTCCCCCTCCACTTT.

This chain joins TRBV6-6 and TRBJ2-7, with 8 bases aligning to TRBD2. The trim removed 10 bases at V and 7 bases at J, leaving 15 bases unmatched. Germline V CDR1 and CDR2: MNHNY, SVGAGI (reference sequence). The CDR3 length is 14 residues. The CDR3 sequence: CATLRTGGSHEQYF. The CDR3 nucleotides read TGTGCCACCCTGCGTACGGGAGGGTCGCATGAGCAGTACTTC.

This rearrangement joins TRBV6-5 to TRBJ1-2, with D unresolved. The CDR3 is 14 amino acids. V was cut by 6 bases and J by 12 bases, with 23 bases left in between. Per the germline V gene, CDR1 is MNHEY and CDR2 is SVGAGI. The CDR3 sequence: CASSRGASKNGHTF. The CDR3 DNA sequence: TGTGCCAGCAGCCGAGGAGCGAGCAAGAACGGCCACACCTTC.

This clonotype was recorded a few times. V usage is TRBV29-1 and J usage is TRBJ2-7, with 9 bases lining up with TRBD1. The CDR3 consists of 14 residues. V lost 6 bases to trimming and J lost 2 bases; unmatched junction nucleotides: 8. Germline V gene data show CDR1 as SQVTM and CDR2 as ANQGSEA. The CDR3 DNA follows: TGCAGCGTCTATACAGGGGGCCCTACCTACGAGCAGTACTTC. Its translation: CSVYTGGPTYEQYF.

This clonotype was picked up a small number of times. This may arise from a read error, as a much more abundant clone is one base away. This chain joins TRBV12-3 or TRBV12-4 and TRBJ1-1; D possibly corresponds to TRBD1 (6 bases). This CDR3 region has 13 residues. The CDR3 sequence is CVSKAARGTEAFF. In DNA, the CDR3 is TGTGTCAGCAAGGCTGCCAGGGGTACTGAAGCTTTCTTT.

The rearrangement uses TRBV20-1 and TRBJ1-5, with TRBD1 identical over 8 bases. Germline V gene data show CDR1 as DFQATT and CDR2 as SNEGSKA (reference sequence). This CDR3 region has 15 residues. With 3 bases clipped from V and 6 bases from J, the junction kept 10 bases outside the gene matches. CDR3 in DNA: TGCAGTGCTAGCCGCGACAGGGGTTATGGTCAGCCCCAGCATTTT. Residues: CSASRDRGYGQPQHF.

Concerning this clonotype itself: This may come from a read error, since a much larger clone is one base off. The chain joins TRBV7-6 to TRBJ1-3; 11 bases are shared with TRBD1. CDR1 is SGHVS, CDR2 FNYEAQ, per germline. CDR3 length equals 16 residues. CDR3 residues: CASSLGQGVSENTIYF. The CDR3 nucleotides are TGTGCCAGCAGCTTGGGACAGGGGGTCTCTGAAAACACCATATATTTT. Full variable domain (rest looked up from reference TRBV7-6 and TRBJ1-3): GAGVSQSPRYKVTKRGQDVALRCDPISGHVSLYWYRQALGQGPEFLTYFNYEAQQDKSGLPNDRFSAERPEGSISTLTIQRTEQRDSAMYRCASSLGQGVSENTIYFGEGSWLTVV.

This chain connects TRBV6-5 to TRBJ2-1; 8 positions match TRBD1. J gave up 10 bases and V 1 base, and 0 bases lay outside the gene matches. The CDR3 contains 12 residues. CDR1 is MNHEY, CDR2 SVGAGI, per germline. CDR3 bases: TGTGCCAGCAGTTACTGGACAGGGGAGCAGTTCTTC. This codes for CASSYWTGEQFF.

Comments on this clonotype: This may stem from a read error, because a much larger clone lies one nucleotide away. The chain is built from TRBV20-1 and TRBJ1-1; perhaps TRBD1 as D (6 bases). Trimming stripped 5 bases from V and 1 base from J, with 8 bases between. The germline CDR1 and CDR2 sequences are DFQATT and SNEGSKA (reference sequence). The CDR3 length is 12 residues. The CDR3 is CSAGGTNTEAFF. The CDR3 bases are TGCAGTGCTGGGGGCACGAACACTGAAGCTTTCTTT.

The table lists this clonotype with a count of one. A much larger clone lies a single base off, so this may be a read error. V gene TRBV6-5 combines with J gene TRBJ2-1; D is unclear. CDR1 and CDR2 from the germline V gene are MNHEY and SVGAGI. The CDR3 covers 13 residues. This CDR3 reads CASSYFSGNEQLF. The CDR3 region has the DNA TGTGCCAGCAGTTATTTTTCCGGTAATGAGCAGCTCTTC.

This clonotype came up a few times. A much larger clone differs by one base, so this may be a read error. V gene TRBV29-1 combines with J gene TRBJ2-3; D is possibly TRBD1 or TRBD2 (5 bases each). This CDR3 is 14 amino acids long. Trimming left V 7 bases short and J 6 bases short, with 20 bases between. CDR1 SQVTM and CDR2 ANQGSEA come from the germline V gene. The CDR3 loop is CSGDHGEGGDTQYF. CDR3 bases: TGCAGCGGGGACCACGGGGAAGGTGGGGATACGCAGTATTTT.

The V gene is TRBV15, the J gene TRBJ2-5, with D possibly matching TRBD1 (5 bases). Germline values: CDR1 LNHNV, CDR2 YYDKDF (reference sequence). The CDR3 is 16 residues long. V gave up 2 bases and J gave up 0 bases, with 13 bases separating them. In DNA, the CDR3 is TGTGCCACCAGCAGAAACCTCGGACAAGACCAAGAGACCCAGTACTTC. The encoded protein is CATSRNLGQDQETQYF.

About this clonotype: It is likely a read error, because the conserved phenylalanine at the end of the CDR3 is missing. The DNA is left out, because the CDR3 cannot be placed on it with certainty; the CDR3 is given as TCRdb lists it. The chain combines TRBV5-1 with TRBJ1-1; TRBD1, the table's D call, was not compared with the DNA. Germline assignment: CDR1 SGHRS and CDR2 YFSETQ. The CDR3 is 14 residues long, counting both termini. This chain's CDR3 is CASSPGDVNTEAIL.

This clonotype was observed at least ten times. The chain recombines TRBV25-1 with TRBJ2-1; TRBD2 aligns across 13 bases. There are 13 residues in the CDR3. Unmatched junction bases numbered 4, after V lost 10 bases and J lost 7 bases. Germline assignment: CDR1 MGHDK and CDR2 SYGVNS. The DNA for the CDR3 is TGTGCCACCGGACTAGCGGGAGCTAATGAGCAGTTCTTC. The encoded protein is CATGLAGANEQFF.

This chain links TRBV3-1 with TRBJ1-5; D gene ambiguous. Germline values: CDR1 LGHDT, CDR2 YNNKEL (reference sequence). The CDR3 runs to 13 residues. V lost 4 bases, J lost 7 bases, and 11 bases lay in between. The CDR3: CASSLSSGQPQHF. The CDR3 region has the DNA TGTGCCAGCAGCCTTTCCTCGGGGCAGCCCCAGCATTTT.

There are many counts of this clonotype. The V call is TRBV2, the J call TRBJ2-1; TRBD2 matches at 12 bases. The J segment lost 7 bases and the V segment lost 10 bases, leaving 14 bases of the junction unmatched. Per germline, CDR1 SNHLY and CDR2 FYNNEI. This CDR3 comprises 16 residues. The CDR3 spells CATYPATSGRGNEQFF. The CDR3 nucleotides read TGTGCCACTTATCCCGCGACTAGCGGGAGAGGAAATGAGCAGTTCTTC. The whole variable domain, remainder taken from reference TRBV2 and TRBJ2-1, is EPEVTQTPSHQVTQMGQEVILRCVPISNHLYFYWYRQILGQKVEFLVSFYNNEISEKSEIFDDQFSVERPDGSNFTLKIRSTKLEDSAMYFCATYPATSGRGNEQFFGPGTRLTVL.

Concerning this clonotype: A much larger clone sits a single nucleotide away, making a read error possible. V and J are TRBV25-1 and TRBJ2-7; D is perhaps TRBD1 (5 bases). Between the trimmed V and J ends, which lost 3 bases and 2 bases, there was a span of 11 bases. This CDR3 spans 14 amino acids. Germline assignment: CDR1 MGHDK and CDR2 SYGVNS. This chain's CDR3 is CASSESGNAYEQYF. The CDR3 DNA reads as TGTGCCAGCAGTGAGTCAGGGAATGCCTACGAGCAGTACTTC.